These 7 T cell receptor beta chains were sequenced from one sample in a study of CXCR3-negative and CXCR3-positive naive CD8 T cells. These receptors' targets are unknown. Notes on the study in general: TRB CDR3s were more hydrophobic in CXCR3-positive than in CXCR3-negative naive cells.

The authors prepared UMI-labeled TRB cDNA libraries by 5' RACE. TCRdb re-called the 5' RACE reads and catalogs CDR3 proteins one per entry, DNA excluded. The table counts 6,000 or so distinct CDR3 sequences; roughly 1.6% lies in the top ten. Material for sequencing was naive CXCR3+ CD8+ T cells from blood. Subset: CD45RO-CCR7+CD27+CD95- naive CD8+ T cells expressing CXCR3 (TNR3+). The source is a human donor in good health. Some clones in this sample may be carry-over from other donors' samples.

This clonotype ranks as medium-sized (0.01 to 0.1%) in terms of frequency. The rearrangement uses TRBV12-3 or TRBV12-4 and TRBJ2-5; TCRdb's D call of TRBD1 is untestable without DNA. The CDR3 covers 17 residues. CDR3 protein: CASSSTSGQGEGETQYF.

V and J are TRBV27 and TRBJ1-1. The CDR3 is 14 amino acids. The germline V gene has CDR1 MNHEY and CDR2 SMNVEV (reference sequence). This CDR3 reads CASSSGPVNTEAFF.

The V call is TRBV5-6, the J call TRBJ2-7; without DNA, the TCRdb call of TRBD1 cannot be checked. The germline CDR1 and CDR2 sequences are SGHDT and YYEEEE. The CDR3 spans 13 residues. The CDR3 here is CASSFGQSYEQYF.

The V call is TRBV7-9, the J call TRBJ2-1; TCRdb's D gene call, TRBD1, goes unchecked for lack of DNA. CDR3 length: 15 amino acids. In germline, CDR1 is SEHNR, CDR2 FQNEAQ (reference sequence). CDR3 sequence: CASSFNRDRVYEQFF.

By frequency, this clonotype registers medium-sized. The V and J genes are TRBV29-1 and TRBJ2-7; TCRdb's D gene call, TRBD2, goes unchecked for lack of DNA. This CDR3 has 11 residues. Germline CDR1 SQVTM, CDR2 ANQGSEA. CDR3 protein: CSVPEGYEQYF.

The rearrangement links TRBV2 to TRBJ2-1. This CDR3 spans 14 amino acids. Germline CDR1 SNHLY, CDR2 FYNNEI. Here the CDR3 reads CASSLANYYNEQFF.

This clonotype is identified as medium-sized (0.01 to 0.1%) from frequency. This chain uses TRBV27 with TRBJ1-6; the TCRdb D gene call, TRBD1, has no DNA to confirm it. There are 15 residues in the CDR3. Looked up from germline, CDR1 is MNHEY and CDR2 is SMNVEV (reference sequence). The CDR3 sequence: CASSPSPTGNSPLHF.